One sample yielded the 21 T cell receptor beta chains listed below, sequenced in a study of T cells in Graves' hyperthyroidism and ophthalmopathy. RNA transcripts provided the source from which TCR beta CDR3 regions were amplified. TCR CDR3 underwent first-round RT-PCR with the HTBI primer set. TCRdb reanalysed the multiplex PCR reads using MiXCR and keeps one entry per CDR3 protein. The table lists about 520,000 distinct CDR3 sequences, roughly 24% of them singletons. Material: blood. The receptor set was obtained from a woman under 40 with Graves' ophthalmopathy.

This clonotype was seen a handful of times. The rearrangement uses TRBV12-3 or TRBV12-4 and TRBJ1-1; a weak D match, TRBD1 (6 bases). CDR3 size: 13 residues. Trimming pared 7 bases from V and 9 bases from J, leaving 18 bases between. Written as DNA, the CDR3 is TGTGCCAGCACCCTGGGGGGGGCGCATAAAGCTTTCTTT. Encoded protein: CASTLGGAHKAFF.

This clonotype was found many times. The DNA of the CDR3 is TGTGCCAGCAGTTATGCGGGGAGGAATCAGCCCCAGCATTTT. Translating gives CASSYAGRNQPQHF. The gene calls are TRBV6-2 or TRBV6-3 and TRBJ1-5, with unresolved D. This CDR3 is built from 14 residues. Trimming took 3 bases from V and 4 from J, leaving 10 bases between them. CDR1 and CDR2 (germline): MNHEY, SVGEGT.

This clonotype was seen at least ten times. The J gene is TRBJ2-5, the V gene TRBV7-2; 9 nucleotides agree with TRBD1. The CDR3 extends over 14 amino acids. Trimming removed 5 bases from V and 4 bases from J; junction bases left unmatched: 5. CDR1 and CDR2 (germline): SGHTA, FQGNSA. Here the CDR3 DNA reads TGTGCCAGCAGCGGGACAGGGCAGGCAGAGACCCAGTACTTC. This sequence encodes CASSGTGQAETQYF.

The rearrangement links TRBV28 to TRBJ2-3, with no clear D. Trimming shortened V by 6 bases and J by 2 bases, and 9 bases separated the two germline ends. Germline loops: CDR1 MDHEN, CDR2 SYDVKM. The CDR3 covers 13 residues. The CDR3 reads CASRTAITDTQYF. In DNA, the CDR3 is TGTGCCAGCAGGACGGCGATCACAGATACGCAGTATTTT.

The chain links TRBV12-5 to TRBJ1-1; unclear D gene. Trimming removed 5 bases from V and 5 bases from J, with 12 bases in between. This CDR3 is built from 13 residues. CDR1 is LGHNT, CDR2 FRNRAP, per germline. CDR3 sequence (DNA): TGTGCTAGTGGTCCCCTAGATGGGACTGAAGCTTTCTTT. Its protein is CASGPLDGTEAFF.

The V call is TRBV24-1, the J call TRBJ2-5, with 7 bases identical to TRBD1. Germline CDR1 is KGHDR and CDR2 is SFDVKD. The CDR3 consists of 13 residues. After removal of 3 bases from V and 5 bases from J, the junction contained 2 bases not matched to a gene. The CDR3 reads CATSDTGAETQYF. The CDR3, as DNA: TGTGCCACCAGTGATACAGGGGCGGAGACCCAGTACTTC.

The V and J genes are TRBV6-1 and TRBJ1-5; 10 bases are shared with TRBD1. Germline assignment: CDR1 MNHNS and CDR2 SASEGT. The CDR3 totals 17 residues. The V gene end was trimmed by 8 bases and the J gene end by 1 base; junction bases not matched to a gene: 11. CDR3 DNA sequence: TGTGCCAGCTATGGACAGGGGGAACCTGGGAGCAATCAGCCCCAGCATTTT. It codes for CASYGQGEPGSNQPQHF.

This chain uses TRBV20-1 with TRBJ2-1; D unresolved. Germline V gene data show CDR1 as DFQATT and CDR2 as SNEGSKA (reference sequence). There are 16 residues in the CDR3. The ends were cut back, 7 bases at V and 3 bases at J, with 22 bases in the middle. The CDR3 spells CSVSPPRARIYNEQFF. In DNA, the CDR3 is TGCAGTGTTAGCCCCCCTCGAGCGCGGATCTACAATGAGCAGTTCTTC.

This clonotype was picked up many times. This rearrangement joins TRBV3-1 to TRBJ1-1; D remains ambiguous. The CDR3 length is 14 residues. Germline V gives CDR1 LGHDT, CDR2 YNNKEL (reference sequence). The V end was cut by 4 bases, the J end by 0 bases, with 9 bases between. The CDR3 here is CASSPGSMNTEAFF. CDR3 DNA: TGTGCCAGCAGCCCGGGCTCAATGAACACTGAAGCTTTCTTT.

This rearrangement joins TRBV5-5 to TRBJ2-3; TRBD2 is a possible D gene (7 bases). The CDR3 is made up of 17 amino acids. Per the germline V gene, CDR1 is SGHKS and CDR2 is YYEKEE (reference sequence). The V end lost 3 bases, the J end lost 1 base, and 18 bases lay between the germline ends. The chain's CDR3 is CASSSGGGVVRTDTQYF. As DNA, the CDR3 is TGTGCCAGCAGCTCTGGCGGGGGCGTAGTCCGCACAGATACGCAGTATTTT.

There are a few counts of this clonotype. The chain has TRBV4-1 and TRBJ2-7; 10 bases agree with TRBD1. V lost 4 bases, J lost 2 bases, and 5 bases stayed unmatched. Per germline, CDR1 MGHRA and CDR2 YSYEKL. This CDR3 contains 15 residues. This CDR3 is CASSPGQGSAYEQYF. CDR3 in DNA: TGCGCCAGCAGCCCGGGACAGGGGTCAGCCTACGAGCAGTACTTC.

This clonotype appeared many times. The chain has TRBV7-3 and TRBJ2-7; D tentatively fits TRBD1 or TRBD2 (5 bases each). CDR1 is SGHTA, CDR2 FQGTGA, per germline. Trimming removed 5 bases from V and 6 bases from J, with 17 bases in between. This CDR3 region has 14 residues. The CDR3 sequence is CASSAGTAAREQYF. Written as DNA, the CDR3 is TGTGCCAGCAGCGCCGGGACGGCCGCACGCGAGCAGTACTTC. The variable domain in full, with the rest retrieved from reference TRBV7-3 and TRBJ2-7, is GAGVSQTPSNKVTEKGKYVELRCDPISGHTALYWYRQSLGQGPEFLIYFQGTGAADDSGLPNDRFFAVRPEGSVSTLKIQRTERGDSAVYLCASSAGTAAREQYFGPGTRLTVT.

J is TRBJ2-7 and V is TRBV20-1; D is perhaps TRBD2 (5 bases). V lost 0 bases to trimming and J lost 5 bases, with 14 bases between them. Germline CDR1 reads DFQATT; CDR2 reads SNEGSKA (reference sequence). The CDR3 loop spans 14 amino acids. The DNA of the CDR3 is TGCAGTGCTAGAGATCCCCCTAGCTGGCACGAGCAGTACTTC. It encodes CSARDPPSWHEQYF.

This clonotype was seen repeatedly, ten times or more. The chain combines TRBV7-6 with TRBJ2-5, with D possibly being TRBD2 (5 bases). The CDR3 extends over 14 amino acids. CDR1 and CDR2 (germline): SGHVS, FNYEAQ. V was shortened by 5 bases and J by 4 bases, with 14 bases between the two germline ends. CDR3 in amino acids: CASSPLGELETQYF. The CDR3 region has the DNA TGTGCCAGCAGCCCGCTCGGGGAACTAGAGACCCAGTACTTC.

This clonotype was observed many times. The V and J genes are TRBV6-1 and TRBJ2-7; D is possibly TRBD1 (6 bases). The CDR3 contains 14 residues. V was trimmed by 4 bases and J by 3 bases, leaving 13 bases between them. CDR1 MNHNS and CDR2 SASEGT come from the germline V gene. This chain's CDR3 is CASSALQGNYEQYF. The CDR3 DNA follows: TGTGCCAGCAGTGCGCTACAGGGTAACTACGAGCAGTACTTC.

The CDR3, as DNA: TGTGCCAGCAGCCACTCGGGGAACACTGAAGCTTTCTTT. Encoded protein: CASSHSGNTEAFF. The J gene is TRBJ1-1, the V gene TRBV14; D unresolved. V was cut by 3 bases and J by 1 base, with 6 bases left in between. CDR1 is SGHDN and CDR2 is FVKESK in the germline V gene. The CDR3 sequence is 13 residues long.

This clonotype was recorded at least ten times. V and J are TRBV11-1 and TRBJ1-2, with D tentatively TRBD1 (6 bases). The V end lost 5 bases, the J end lost 6 bases, and 22 bases lay between the germline ends. The CDR3 is made up of 16 amino acids. Germline values: CDR1 SGHAT, CDR2 FQDESV (reference sequence). CDR3 in DNA: TGTGCCAGCAGCCCCCTCCCGGACGGAAGGGGGGATGGCTACACCTTC. This codes for CASSPLPDGRGDGYTF. Complete variable domain (other parts from reference TRBV11-1 and TRBJ1-2): EAEVAQSPRYKITEKSQAVAFWCDPISGHATLYWYRQILGQGPELLVQFQDESVVDDSQLPKDRFSAERLKGVDSTLKIQPAELGDSAMYLCASSPLPDGRGDGYTFGSGTRLTVV.

This clonotype was detected ten times or more. The gene calls are TRBV6-1 and TRBJ1-2; D not resolved. Germline V gives CDR1 MNHNS, CDR2 SASEGT. CDR3 length equals 15 residues. Trimming shortened V by 4 bases and J by 4 bases, and 16 bases separated the two germline ends. This CDR3 is CASSGERNPPYGYTF. The DNA of the CDR3 is TGTGCCAGCAGTGGGGAGCGAAACCCACCCTATGGCTACACCTTC.

Only a few counts were recorded for this clonotype. The gene calls are TRBV19 and TRBJ2-7, with D possibly TRBD1 on 6 matching bases. The ends were cut back, 3 bases at V and 2 bases at J, with 11 bases in the middle. The CDR3 contains 14 residues. The germline gives CDR1 LNHDA, CDR2 SQIVND (reference sequence). The CDR3 spells CASSIPGQAYEQYF. In DNA, the CDR3 is TGTGCCAGTAGTATCCCGGGACAAGCCTACGAGCAGTACTTC.

At least ten counts were recorded for this clonotype. A read error may account for a junction end that differs from germline. The V call is TRBV24-1, the J call TRBJ1-5; weak D call: TRBD1 (5 bases). Germline V gene sequence: CDR1 KGHDR, CDR2 SFDVKD. There are 15 residues in the CDR3. The CDR3 DNA reads as TGTGCCACCAGTGTTTTGCCGGGGGGCAATCAGCCCCAGCATTTT. Residues: CATSVLPGGNQPQHF.

This clonotype was observed a few times. Here the CDR3 DNA reads TGTGCCAGCAGCATTCGCCTACAGGGTTCCCCCGGGACCCAGTACTTC. Translation gives CASSIRLQGSPGTQYF. J is TRBJ2-5 and V is TRBV7-9; a possible D gene is TRBD1 (6 bases). This CDR3 contains 16 residues. V was clipped by 5 bases and J by 7 bases, with 23 bases between them. The V gene's germline CDR1 is SEHNR and CDR2 FQNEAQ (reference sequence).